This TCR beta chain was recorded in a study of blood T cell repertoires in COVID-19. Turning to the study itself: From the United States, Italy and Spain came samples of acute and convalescent COVID-19. From T cells, B-cell-depleted T cells, or PBMCs came the material, which was cDNA or gDNA.

For this clone: In the same sample, other DNA sequences code for this CDR3.

As handled by the study authors: Reference gene primers were amplified, and this amplification served to estimate nucleated cell counts. This table comes from immunoSEQ multiplex PCR, and its TCRdb copy is limited to in-frame clones, with some not included. V and J calls and clone size are as listed in that table; D and trimming were resolved from the DNA. The sample carries around 200,000 clones, around nine tenths recorded once. This CDR3 has 15 amino acids. V gave up 2 bases and J gave up 3 bases; unmatched junction bases: 4. Germline V lookup: CDR1 SEHNR, CDR2 FQNEAQ (reference sequence). Sequenced sample: peripheral blood. The V and J genes are TRBV7-9 and TRBJ1-1; 9 nucleotides align to TRBD1. The TCR originated in a man between 65 and 85 years old with acute or convalescent COVID-19. CDR3 loop: CASSLRTGAYTEAFF. The CDR3 DNA reads TGTGCCAGCAGCTTAAGGACAGGGGCATACACTGAAGCTTTCTTT.